A selection of T cell receptor beta chains follows, all from one sample in a study of neurological immune-mediated disorders. TCRdb ran MiXCR on the 5' RACE reads and lists one entry per CDR3 protein. Among 130,000 or so distinct CDR3 sequences listed, about 3.2% were seen once. Sequencing was done on a sample of PBMCs. Receptor source: a woman aged 25-40 years with multiple sclerosis. Each CDR3 is given with its conserved first and last residue. A D gene is named only where the DNA matches it firmly. Size tells how often a clone was seen, or its class if it is expanded.

v_gene: TRBV12-3/TRBV12-4
j_gene: TRBJ2-3
d_gene: .
abundance: many
CDR3aa: CASTLGGGTDTQYF
CDR3nt: TGTGCCAGCACTTTAGGGGGTGGAACAGATACGCAGTATTTT

v_gene: TRBV29-1
j_gene: TRBJ2-1
d_gene: TRBD1
abundance: many
CDR3aa: CSFGTGGLSEQFF
CDR3nt: TGCAGCTTTGGGACAGGGGGCCTGAGTGAGCAGTTCTTC

v_gene: TRBV29-1
j_gene: TRBJ1-4
d_gene: .
abundance: many
CDR3aa: CSVDPAGVNEKLFF
CDR3nt: TGCAGCGTTGATCCGGCTGGCGTTAATGAAAAACTGTTTTTT

v_gene: TRBV7-9
j_gene: TRBJ2-7
d_gene: .
abundance: many
CDR3aa: CASSSGTYDEQYF
CDR3nt: TGTGCCAGCAGCTCCGGGACGTACGACGAGCAGTACTTC

v_gene: TRBV7-2
j_gene: TRBJ2-3
d_gene: .
abundance: many
CDR3aa: CASSFGSRGTDTQYF
CDR3nt: TGTGCCAGCAGCTTCGGTTCCCGGGGCACAGATACGCAGTATTTT

v_gene: TRBV20-1
j_gene: TRBJ2-7
d_gene: .
abundance: few
CDR3aa: CSACRKGTYEQYF
CDR3nt: TGCAGTGCCTGTAGGAAGGGGACCTACGAGCAGTACTTC

v_gene: TRBV27
j_gene: TRBJ2-1
d_gene: .
abundance: many
CDR3aa: CASRRTAHEQFF
CDR3nt: TGTGCCAGCAGAAGGACCGCTCATGAGCAGTTCTTC

v_gene: TRBV7-8
j_gene: TRBJ2-7
d_gene: .
abundance: many
CDR3aa: CATLNGGSAYEQYF
CDR3nt: TGTGCCACCCTGAATGGTGGCTCGGCCTACGAGCAGTACTTC

v_gene: TRBV6-9
j_gene: TRBJ2-7
d_gene: .
abundance: many
CDR3aa: CACPKQLRNYEQYF
CDR3nt: TGTGCCTGCCCCAAACAGTTAAGGAACTACGAGCAGTACTTC

v_gene: TRBV5-5
j_gene: TRBJ2-7
d_gene: .
abundance: many
CDR3aa: CASSNLGLESEQYF
CDR3nt: TGTGCCAGCAGCAACCTTGGTCTCGAGTCCGAGCAGTACTTC

v_gene: TRBV6-2/TRBV6-3
j_gene: TRBJ2-3
d_gene: .
abundance: many
CDR3aa: CASSYVGPTDTQYF
CDR3nt: TGTGCCAGCAGTTACGTGGGCCCCACAGATACGCAGTATTTT

v_gene: TRBV21-1
j_gene: TRBJ1-6
d_gene: .
abundance: many
CDR3aa: CASTPRTGANSPLHF
CDR3nt: TGTGCCAGCACCCCCAGGACAGGGGCAAATTCACCCCTCCACTTT

v_gene: TRBV7-2
j_gene: TRBJ2-1
d_gene: .
abundance: many
CDR3aa: CASSSSLRRGSYNEQFF
CDR3nt: TGTGCCAGCAGCTCCTCCCTCCGGAGGGGGTCCTACAATGAGCAGTTCTTC

v_gene: TRBV20-1
j_gene: TRBJ1-6
d_gene: TRBD1
abundance: many
CDR3aa: CSARLEDRGYSPLHF
CDR3nt: TGCAGTGCTAGACTGGAGGACAGGGGGTATTCACCCCTCCACTTT

v_gene: TRBV18
j_gene: TRBJ1-1
d_gene: .
abundance: many
CDR3aa: CASSPPYRDTEAFF
CDR3nt: TGTGCCAGCTCACCACCGTACAGGGACACTGAAGCTTTCTTT

v_gene: TRBV21-1
j_gene: TRBJ2-7
d_gene: .
abundance: many
CDR3aa: CASKTGGSFSYEQYF
CDR3nt: TGTGCCAGCAAGACCGGGGGCAGTTTCTCCTACGAGCAGTACTTC

v_gene: TRBV5-1
j_gene: TRBJ1-1
d_gene: TRBD1
abundance: many
CDR3aa: CASSPRQGVNTEAFF
CDR3nt: TGCGCCAGCAGCCCACGACAGGGAGTGAACACTGAAGCTTTCTTT

v_gene: TRBV20-1
j_gene: TRBJ2-3
d_gene: .
abundance: many
CDR3aa: CSALILDRADTQYF
CDR3nt: TGCAGTGCTTTAATTCTCGACCGGGCAGATACGCAGTATTTT